The text below deals with one TCR beta chain. This sample is part of a study of shared clonotypes between healthy human individuals. CD45RO negativity and positive selection for CCR7 defined naive CD8 cells, a population that excluded terminally differentiated effector memory CD45RA+ cells. Per the authors' pipeline: As immunoSEQ supplied junction-only sequences (without quality scores), filtering differed. Repertoires were generated with immunoSEQ multiplex PCR, while TCRdb's copy carries only in-frame clones and drops some. From that table come the V and J calls and clone size; the DNA was used to work out D and trimming. The table has about 2.1 million clones, around 95% seen once. The sample taken for sequencing was naive CD8+ T cells from PBMCs. The sequence was obtained from a young man in good health. Some clones in this sample may be carry-over from other donors' samples.

CDR3 in amino acids: CAIKERKSSYNEQFF. In DNA form, the CDR3 reads TGTGCCATCAAGGAGCGGAAGAGCTCCTACAATGAGCAGTTCTTC. The rearrangement links TRBV10-3 to TRBJ2-1, with D possibly being TRBD2 (5 bases). The CDR3 loop spans 15 amino acids. V was clipped by 7 bases and J by 0 bases, with 13 bases between them. The germline gives CDR1 ENHRY, CDR2 SYGVKD.